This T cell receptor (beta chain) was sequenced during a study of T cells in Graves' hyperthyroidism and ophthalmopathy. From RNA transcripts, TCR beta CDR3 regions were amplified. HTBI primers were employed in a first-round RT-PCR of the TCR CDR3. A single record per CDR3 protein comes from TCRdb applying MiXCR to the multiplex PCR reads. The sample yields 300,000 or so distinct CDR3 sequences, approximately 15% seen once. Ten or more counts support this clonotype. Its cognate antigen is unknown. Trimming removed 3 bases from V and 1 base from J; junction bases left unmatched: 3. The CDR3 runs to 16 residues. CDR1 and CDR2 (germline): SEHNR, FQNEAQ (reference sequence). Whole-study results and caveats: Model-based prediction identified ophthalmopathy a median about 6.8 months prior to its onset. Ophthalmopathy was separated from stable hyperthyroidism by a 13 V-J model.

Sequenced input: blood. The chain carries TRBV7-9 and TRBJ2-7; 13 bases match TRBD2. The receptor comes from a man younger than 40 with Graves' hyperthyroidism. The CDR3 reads CASSFPGLAGSYEQYF. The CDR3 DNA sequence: TGTGCCAGCAGCTTCCCGGGACTAGCGGGATCCTACGAGCAGTACTTC. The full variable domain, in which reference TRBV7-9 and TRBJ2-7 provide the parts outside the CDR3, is DTGVSQNPRHKITKRGQNVTFRCDPISEHNRLYWYRQTLGQGPEFLTYFQNEAQLEKSRLLSDRFSAERPKGSFSTLEIQRTEQGDSAMYLCASSFPGLAGSYEQYFGPGTRLTVT.